This TCR beta chain was sequenced for a study of T-cell reconstitution after alpha-beta-depleted transplantation in children. The CDR3 has 15 amino acids. V lost 3 bases, J lost 3 bases, and 7 bases stayed unmatched. Germline V gene data show CDR1 as LGHDT and CDR2 as YNNKEL (reference sequence). General observations from the study: The origin of high day-60 TCRbeta diversity in some patients lay in surviving recipient T cells and thymic progenitors. When one year had passed after transplant, most T-cell counts and diversity came from newly produced T cells.

Unique molecular identifiers were built into the TCRbeta library. Using its own MiXCR run on the PCR reads, TCRdb lists one record per CDR3 protein. The sample holds hundreds of thousands of distinct CDR3 sequences; around 15% are singletons and the top ten take approximately 44%. In regard to this clonotype: The antigen is undetermined.

Sequences were derived from PBMCs, mostly from graft donor cells, sampled 360 days after TCRalphabeta/CD19-depleted stem cell transplant. This receptor was taken from a male patient aged 2 to 10 who had a stem cell transplant for acute lymphoblastic leukemia, so the T cells may come from the graft donor. The V gene is TRBV3-1, the J gene TRBJ2-5; TRBD1 matches at 7 bases. CDR3 sequence: CASSHIRDRKETQYF. CDR3 in DNA: TGTGCCAGCAGCCACATCCGGGACAGAAAAGAGACCCAGTACTTC.